A single sample is the source of the 11 T cell receptor beta chains below, sequenced in a study of radiotherapy plus CTLA-4 blockade in lung cancer. Produced via immunoSEQ multiplex PCR; TCRdb's table is partial and in-frame only. The sample has around 40,000 clones, more than 60% seen once. The input for sequencing was peripheral blood, taken from a patient treated with radiotherapy plus ipilimumab. The receptors come from a human donor with non-small cell lung cancer who had stable disease on radiotherapy plus ipilimumab.

The chain couples TRBV4-3 to TRBJ1-5, with 10 positions matching TRBD1. V shed 5 bases and J 7 bases; nucleotides not matched to a gene: 11. Germline assignment: CDR1 LGHNA and CDR2 YSLEER. The CDR3 is 16 residues long. The CDR3 DNA follows: TGCGCCAGCAGCGATCCGGGACAGGGGAACGGGCAGCCCCAGCATTTT. Protein: CASSDPGQGNGQPQHF.

This rearrangement joins TRBV19 to TRBJ1-2; 9 positions agree with TRBD1. CDR1 LNHDA and CDR2 SQIVND come from the germline V gene (reference sequence). The trim removed 5 bases at V and 0 bases at J, leaving 1 base unmatched. This CDR3 spans 14 amino acids. This CDR3 is CASSGQGTNYGYTF. The CDR3 bases are TGTGCCAGTAGTGGACAGGGGACTAACTATGGCTACACCTTC. The complete variable domain, with remaining parts taken from reference TRBV19 and TRBJ1-2, reads DGGITQSPKYLFRKEGQNVTLSCEQNLNHDAMYWYRQDPGQGLRLIYYSQIVNDFQKGDIAEGYSVSREKKESFPLTVTSAQKNPTAFYLCASSGQGTNYGYTFGSGTRLTVV.

This clone was counted a single time. The chain uses TRBV11-3 and TRBJ2-5; a weak D match, TRBD2 (5 bases). This CDR3 region has 13 residues. V was pared by 5 bases and J by 0 bases, with 7 bases between. Germline CDR1 and CDR2: SGHNT and YENEEA. The CDR3 loop reads CASSTGYQETQYF. CDR3 nucleotide sequence: TGTGCCAGCAGCACGGGGTACCAAGAGACCCAGTACTTC.

The rearrangement joins TRBV4-2 to TRBJ1-1; 8 nucleotides match TRBD1. Germline V gene data show CDR1 as LGHNA and CDR2 as YNFKEQ. This CDR3 spans 15 amino acids. V gave up 4 bases and J gave up 4 bases; unmatched junction bases: 8. CDR3 loop: CASSPVQGESTEAFF. In DNA, the CDR3 is TGTGCCAGCAGCCCCGTACAGGGGGAGAGCACTGAAGCTTTCTTT.

This chain uses TRBV5-1 with TRBJ2-7; 10 nucleotides align to TRBD2. Germline-derived CDR1 and CDR2 are SGHRS and YFSETQ. The CDR3 has 15 residues. V lost 0 bases, J lost 7 bases, and 7 bases stayed unmatched. CDR3 sequence (DNA): TGCGCCAGCAGCTTGGGAAGATTTAGCGGGGGGGAGCAGTACTTC. Amino acid sequence: CASSLGRFSGGEQYF.

The J gene is TRBJ1-5, the V gene TRBV28; D may be TRBD1 (6 bases). V dropped 7 bases and J dropped 0 bases, with 16 bases sitting between them. The CDR3 totals 16 residues. CDR1 is MDHEN, CDR2 SYDVKM, per germline. In nucleotides, the CDR3 is TGTGCCAGCACCCTAGGGGGAATTAATAGCAATCAGCCCCAGCATTTT. The encoded protein is CASTLGGINSNQPQHF.

This rearrangement joins TRBV6-1 to TRBJ1-4, with 8 bases that match TRBD1. This CDR3 comprises 15 residues. Trimming took 6 bases from V and 10 from J; bases not matched to a gene: 13. Germline CDR1 is MNHNS and CDR2 is SASEGT. CDR3 DNA sequence: TGTGCCAGCAGCCCTGGACAGGGAGGCTCAGGAAAACTGTTTTTT. This gives the protein CASSPGQGGSGKLFF.

Regarding this clone: At one end the junction does not follow the germline gene, possibly because of a read error. The V call is TRBV7-3, the J call TRBJ2-2; D is perhaps TRBD2 (5 bases). The CDR3 is made up of 15 amino acids. CDR1 and CDR2 from the germline V gene are SGHTA and FQGTGA. The CDR3 sequence: CASSVTGPSGGELFF. The CDR3 DNA sequence: TGTGCCAGCAGCGTAACCGGGCCCAGCGGCGGGGAGCTGTTTTTT.

In nucleotides, the CDR3 is TGTGCCAGCAGCTTGATAGGAGAGTCTGGGGCCAACGTCCTGACTTTC. This sequence encodes CASSLIGESGANVLTF. V gene TRBV5-6 combines with J gene TRBJ2-6; D uncertain. Germline CDR1 and CDR2: SGHDT and YYEEEE. The CDR3 is 16 amino acids. Trimming shortened V by 1 base and J by 1 base, and 9 bases separated the two germline ends.

The V and J genes are TRBV20-1 and TRBJ2-3, with D tentatively TRBD1 (5 bases). CDR1 DFQATT and CDR2 SNEGSKA come from the germline V gene (reference sequence). V was shortened by 4 bases and J by 5 bases, with 7 bases between the two germline ends. This CDR3 region has 11 residues. The CDR3 region has the DNA TGCAGTGCTAAAAGGGGAGATACGCAGTATTTT. This gives the protein CSAKRGDTQYF.

The chain couples TRBV29-1 to TRBJ1-1; 10 bases line up with TRBD1. CDR3 size: 15 residues. From germline, CDR1 is SQVTM and CDR2 ANQGSEA. Trimming removed 3 bases from V and 2 bases from J; junction bases left unmatched: 6. The CDR3 protein is CSVDLGTGVNTEAFF. In DNA form, the CDR3 reads TGCAGCGTTGATTTGGGGACAGGGGTAAACACTGAAGCTTTCTTT. Complete variable domain (other parts from reference TRBV29-1 and TRBJ1-1): SAVISQKPSRDICQRGTSLTIQCQVDSQVTMMFWYRQQPGQSLTLIATANQGSEATYESGFVIDKFPISRPNLTFSTLTVSNMSPEDSSIYLCSVDLGTGVNTEAFFGQGTRLTVV.